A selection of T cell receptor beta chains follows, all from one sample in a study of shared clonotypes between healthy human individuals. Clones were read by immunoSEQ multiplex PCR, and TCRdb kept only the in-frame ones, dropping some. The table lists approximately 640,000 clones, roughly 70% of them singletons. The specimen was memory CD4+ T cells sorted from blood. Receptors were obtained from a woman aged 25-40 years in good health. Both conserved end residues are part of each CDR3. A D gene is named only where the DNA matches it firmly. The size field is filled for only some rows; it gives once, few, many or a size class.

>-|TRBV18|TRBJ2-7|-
CASSPQSYEQYF
TGTGCCAGCTCACCGCAGAGTTACGAGCAGTACTTC
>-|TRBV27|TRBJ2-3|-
CASRRRGRSTDTQYF
TGTGCCAGCAGAAGAAGGGGGAGAAGCACAGATACGCAGTATTTT
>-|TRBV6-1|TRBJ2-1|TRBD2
CASTAGGGSLQFF
TGTGCCAGCACCGCGGGAGGCGGGAGCCTGCAGTTCTTC
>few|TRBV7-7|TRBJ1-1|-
CASSRQQNTEAFF
TGTGCCAGCAGCAGACAGCAGAACACTGAAGCTTTCTTT
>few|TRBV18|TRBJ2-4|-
CASSPPGRAGDIQYF
TGTGCCAGCTCACCGCCGGGACGTGCAGGTGACATTCAGTACTTC
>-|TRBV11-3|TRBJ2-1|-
CASSLTGEYNEQFF
TGTGCCAGCAGCTTAACGGGAGAGTACAATGAGCAGTTCTTC
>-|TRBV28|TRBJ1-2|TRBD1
CASSHPGQGGYGYTF
TGTGCCAGCAGTCACCCCGGACAGGGAGGCTATGGCTACACCTTC
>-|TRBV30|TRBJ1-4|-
CAWRRGVANEKLFF
TGTGCCTGGAGGAGGGGAGTTGCGAATGAAAAACTGTTTTTT
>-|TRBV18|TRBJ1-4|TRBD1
CASSPQGAYEKLFF
TGTGCCAGCTCACCACAGGGGGCTTATGAAAAACTGTTTTTT
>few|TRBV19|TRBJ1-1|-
CASSRATGTEAFF
TGTGCCAGTAGTAGGGCTACTGGCACTGAAGCTTTCTTT
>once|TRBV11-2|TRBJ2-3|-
CASSLAGDLDTQYF
TGTGCCAGCAGCTTGGCAGGGGATTTGGATACGCAGTATTTT
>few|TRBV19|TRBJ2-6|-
CASSSRTDYRANVLTF
TGTGCCAGTAGCTCCCGGACGGACTATAGGGCCAACGTCCTGACTTTC
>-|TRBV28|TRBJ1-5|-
CASSSSGSSNQPQHF
TGTGCCAGCAGTTCTTCAGGGTCGAGCAATCAGCCCCAGCATTTT
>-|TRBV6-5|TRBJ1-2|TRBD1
CASSRDRGYGYTF
TGTGCCAGCAGTCGCGACAGGGGATATGGCTACACCTTC
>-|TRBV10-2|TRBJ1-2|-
CASSDRGDYGYTF
TGCGCCAGCAGTGATCGAGGGGACTATGGCTACACCTTC
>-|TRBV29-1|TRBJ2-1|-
CSVTGTYEQFF
TGCAGCGTTACCGGTACATATGAGCAGTTCTTC
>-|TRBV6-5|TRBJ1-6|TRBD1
CASSYSGQGDSPLHF
TGTGCCAGCAGTTACTCTGGGCAGGGGGATTCACCCCTCCACTTT
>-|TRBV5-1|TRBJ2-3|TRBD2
CASSLGTSGRPDTQYF
TGCGCCAGCAGCTTGGGGACTAGCGGGAGACCCGATACGCAGTATTTT
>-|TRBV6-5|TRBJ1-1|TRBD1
CASSYLGTGKSEAFF
TGTGCCAGCAGTTACCTCGGGACAGGGAAATCTGAAGCTTTCTTT
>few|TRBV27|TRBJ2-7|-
CASSLKGLGHEQYF
TGTGCCAGCAGTTTAAAAGGGTTGGGGCACGAGCAGTACTTC
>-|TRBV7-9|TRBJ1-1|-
CASSSYTEAFF
TGTGCCAGCAGCTCATACACTGAAGCTTTCTTT
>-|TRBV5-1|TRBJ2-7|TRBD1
CASSLDRAFSYEQYF
TGCGCCAGCAGCTTAGACAGGGCTTTCTCCTACGAGCAGTACTTC
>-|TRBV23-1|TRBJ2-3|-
CASSQTPLVLGGPDTQYF
TGCGCCAGCAGTCAAACCCCATTGGTCCTAGGGGGTCCAGATACGCAGTATTTT
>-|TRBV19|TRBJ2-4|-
CASSPPGGRGGLGKNIQYF
TGTGCCAGTAGCCCCCCAGGAGGGCGAGGGGGTCTTGGCAAAAACATTCAGTACTTC
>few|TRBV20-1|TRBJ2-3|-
CSALTTDTRYF
TGCAGTGCTTTAACTACAGATACGCGGTATTTT
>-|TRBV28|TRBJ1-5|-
CASSFTLNQPQHF
TGTGCCAGCAGTTTCACCCTCAATCAGCCCCAGCATTTT
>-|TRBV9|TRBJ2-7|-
CASSVGVGEQYF
TGTGCCAGCAGCGTAGGCGTTGGCGAGCAGTACTTC
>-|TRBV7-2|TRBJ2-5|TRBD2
CASSLGLAGGQETQYF
TGTGCCAGCAGCTTGGGACTAGCGGGGGGGCAAGAGACCCAGTACTTC
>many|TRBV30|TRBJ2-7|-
CAWNRGGAPYEQYF
TGTGCCTGGAACCGGGGCGGCGCCCCCTACGAGCAGTACTTC